This TCR beta chain emerged from a study of OX40 agonist ivuxolimab in advanced cancers. Notes on the study in general: At 0.1 to 3.0 mg/kg and by week 6, CD4+ and CD8+ T cells in the blood had expanded clonally. The antigen specificity of the peripheral T cells (those that were expanded) was not determined. Expansion of clones was among the lowest in partial responders at 0.1-3.0 mg/kg. Relative to CD4+, CD8+ T cells held more expanded clones on average.

Sequencing was performed with immunoSEQ multiplex PCR; in TCRdb, only in-frame clones are kept and a portion is missing. The table shows tens of thousands of clones, with about 81% occurring only once. Comments on this clone: Its antigen is still unknown.

The CDR3 covers 12 residues. V shed 0 bases and J shed 5 bases, with 3 bases lying between them. The germline CDR1 and CDR2 sequences are SGHKS and YYEKEE (reference sequence). The sequence was collected from an adult with an advanced solid tumor such as melanoma, head and neck, liver or kidney cancer. The specimen was CD4+ or CD8+ T cells sorted from blood, collected in a trial of the OX40 agonist ivuxolimab. The rearrangement links TRBV5-5 to TRBJ1-3, with D unresolved. CDR3 sequence: CASSLGRNTIYF. The CDR3 coding sequence is TGTGCCAGCAGCTTGGGTCGAAACACCATATATTTT.